What follows are 26 T cell receptor beta chains derived from one specimen sequenced in a study of T cells in localized non-small cell lung cancer. The repertoire was sequenced with immunoSEQ multiplex PCR; TCRdb's copy has only in-frame clones and lacks some. This sample yields tens of thousands of clones, of which roughly 87% are seen a single time; roughly 17% belongs to the top ten. The starting material was peripheral blood mononuclear cells, obtained before any cancer treatment. These receptors originate from a man between 40 and 70 years old with stage III lung adenocarcinoma.

The chain links TRBV7-2 to TRBJ2-7, with D tentatively TRBD1 (5 bases). The CDR3 has 16 residues. The V gene lost 2 bases and the J gene lost 6 bases, with 20 bases spanning the gap. Looked up from germline, CDR1 is SGHTA and CDR2 is FQGNSA. The CDR3 region is CASSLMGQGRLREQYF. CDR3 DNA: TGTGCCAGCAGCTTAATGGGGCAGGGCCGCCTACGCGAGCAGTACTTC.

This clone was detected only a few times. This chain uses TRBV2 with TRBJ2-7, with D possibly matching TRBD2 (5 bases). V lost 4 bases and J 6 bases, leaving 19 bases between the germline ends. The germline CDR1 and CDR2 sequences are SNHLY and FYNNEI. The CDR3 runs 15 residues. The CDR3 is CASSASSGSSGEQYF. CDR3 nucleotide sequence: TGTGCCAGCAGTGCTAGCTCCGGGTCCTCAGGCGAGCAGTACTTC.

Only a few counts were recorded for this clone. The V call is TRBV2, the J call TRBJ2-6, with D hard to call. CDR3 length: 16 amino acids. Germline V gene sequence: CDR1 SNHLY, CDR2 FYNNEI. V was trimmed by 1 base and J by 6 bases, leaving 13 bases between them. The CDR3 sequence is CASSEEQSRLANVLTF. The CDR3 coding sequence is TGTGCCAGCAGTGAAGAACAGAGTCGTCTGGCCAACGTCCTGACTTTC.

The V and J genes are TRBV29-1 and TRBJ1-1; D is undetermined. V lost 7 bases and J lost 5, with 17 bases in between. Germline lookup yields CDR1 SQVTM and CDR2 ANQGSEA. The CDR3 is made up of 13 amino acids. For the CDR3, the DNA is TGCAGCGCCGAGGAGTTTGGATGGACTGAAGCTTTCTTT. The encoded protein is CSAEEFGWTEAFF. Filled out from reference TRBV29-1 and TRBJ1-1, the complete variable domain reads SAVISQKPSRDICQRGTSLTIQCQVDSQVTMMFWYRQQPGQSLTLIATANQGSEATYESGFVIDKFPISRPNLTFSTLTVSNMSPEDSSIYLCSAEEFGWTEAFFGQGTRLTVV.

This rearrangement joins TRBV11-2 to TRBJ1-3; D is unresolved. Deletions cut 5 bases from V and 4 bases from J, with 9 bases between. Germline CDR1 SGHAT, CDR2 FQNNGV. CDR3 length: 13 residues. This CDR3 is CASSPSSGNTIYF. CDR3 DNA: TGTGCCAGCAGCCCGTCGTCGGGAAACACCATATATTTT. The variable domain in full, completed from reference TRBV11-2 and TRBJ1-3, reads EAGVAQSPRYKIIEKRQSVAFWCNPISGHATLYWYQQILGQGPKLLIQFQNNGVVDDSQLPKDRFSAERLKGVDSTLKIQPAKLEDSAVYLCASSPSSGNTIYFGEGSWLTVV.

The chain carries TRBV6-1 and TRBJ2-7; possible D gene TRBD1, 5 bases. CDR1 MNHNS and CDR2 SASEGT come from the germline V gene. V was shortened by 7 bases and J by 2 bases, with 12 bases between the two germline ends. The CDR3 length is 13 residues. DNA of the CDR3: TGTGCCAGCACCGCAGGGAACCCCTACGAGCAGTACTTC. Residues: CASTAGNPYEQYF.

This clone was seen only once. The chain uses TRBV19 and TRBJ1-5; 10 bases map to TRBD1. This CDR3 has 17 residues. Germline V gene sequence: CDR1 LNHDA, CDR2 SQIVND (reference sequence). Losses at the gene ends were 6 bases for V and 0 bases for J; bases not matched to a gene: 8. The CDR3 is CASRRDRGRSSNQPQHF. DNA of the CDR3: TGTGCCAGTAGGCGGGACAGGGGACGAAGTAGCAATCAGCCCCAGCATTTT.

This chain joins TRBV7-8 and TRBJ2-1; 11 bases agree with TRBD1. CDR1 and CDR2 from the germline V gene are SGHVS and FQNEAQ. V shed 2 bases, J shed 5 bases, and the junction held 2 bases outside the gene matches. The CDR3 spans 15 residues. CDR3: CASSLRDRGNNEQFF. The CDR3 nucleotides are TGTGCCAGCAGCTTACGGGACAGGGGGAACAATGAGCAGTTCTTC.

The gene calls are TRBV9 and TRBJ1-3; 7 nucleotides agree with TRBD1. Germline CDR1 SGDLS, CDR2 YYNGEE. This CDR3 is 16 amino acids long. V lost 3 bases to trimming and J lost 2 bases; unmatched junction nucleotides: 8. The CDR3 region is CASSADRLPAGNTIYF. The DNA of the CDR3 is TGTGCCAGCAGCGCGGACAGGCTCCCAGCTGGAAACACCATATATTTT.

The V and J genes are TRBV13 and TRBJ2-5, with TRBD2 matching over 8 bases. The CDR3 extends over 14 amino acids. After removal of 6 bases from V and 2 bases from J, the junction contained 5 bases not matched to a gene. Germline V gene lookup returns CDR1 PRHDT and CDR2 FYEKMQ (reference sequence). As DNA, the CDR3 is TGTGCCAGCAGACCCTTAGCGGGACAAGAGACCCAGTACTTC. It yields the protein CASRPLAGQETQYF. The entire variable domain, with the rest obtained from reference TRBV13 and TRBJ2-5, is as follows: AAGVIQSPRHLIKEKRETATLKCYPIPRHDTVYWYQQGPGQDPQFLISFYEKMQSDKGSIPDRFSAQQFSDYHSELNMSSLELGDSALYFCASRPLAGQETQYFGPGTRLLVL.

The chain combines TRBV6-1 with TRBJ2-2; TRBD1 matches at 10 bases. Looked up from germline, CDR1 is MNHNS and CDR2 is SASEGT. The V gene end was trimmed by 10 bases and the J gene end by 6 bases; junction bases not matched to a gene: 8. The CDR3 loop spans 14 amino acids. CDR3 coding DNA: TGTGCCACTGGGACAGGGGTGATTCCCGGGGAGCTGTTTTTT. This sequence encodes CATGTGVIPGELFF.

V gene TRBV7-2 combines with J gene TRBJ2-5, with D possibly called TRBD1 or TRBD2 (6 bases each). Trimming removed 2 bases at V and 4 bases at J, with 11 bases between. CDR3 size: 14 residues. Looked up from germline, CDR1 is SGHTA and CDR2 is FQGNSA. The chain's CDR3 is CASSLIGGGETQYF. CDR3 nucleotide sequence: TGTGCCAGCAGCTTAATCGGGGGCGGAGAGACCCAGTACTTC.

The chain combines TRBV6-6 with TRBJ1-5; D may be TRBD1 (5 bases). V dropped 0 bases and J dropped 5 bases, with 8 bases sitting between them. Germline values: CDR1 MNHNY, CDR2 SVGAGI (reference sequence). The CDR3 covers 14 residues. In DNA, the CDR3 is TGTGCCAGCAGTTACTCCGGGGGGGATCAGCCCCAGCATTTT. It translates to CASSYSGGDQPQHF.

The chain couples TRBV7-2 to TRBJ1-2; D may be TRBD1 (5 bases). The V gene lost 2 bases and the J gene lost 3 bases, with 7 bases spanning the gap. The CDR3 has 13 residues. CDR1 and CDR2 from the germline V gene are SGHTA and FQGNSA. The DNA of the CDR3 is TGTGCCAGCAGCTTAAGCAGGGACTATGGCTACACCTTC. As protein: CASSLSRDYGYTF.

J is TRBJ1-5 and V is TRBV5-5; tentatively, D is TRBD1 (6 bases). Per germline, CDR1 SGHKS and CDR2 YYEKEE (reference sequence). There are 15 residues in the CDR3. Trimming took off 0 bases at V and 4 bases at J, with 11 bases between the two ends. DNA for the CDR3: TGTGCCAGCAGCTTGGCCGGGACAATGAATCAGCCCCAGCATTTT. Translation: CASSLAGTMNQPQHF. Full variable domain (outside the CDR3, taken from reference TRBV5-5 and TRBJ1-5): DAGVTQSPTHLIKTRGQQVTLRCSPISGHKSVSWYQQVLGQGPQFIFQYYEKEERGRGNFPDRFSARQFPNYSSELNVNALLLGDSALYLCASSLAGTMNQPQHFGDGTRLSIL.

The chain uses TRBV4-1 and TRBJ1-3; D is unclear. The CDR3 has 15 residues. Trimming stripped 0 bases from V and 7 bases from J, with 13 bases between. Germline CDR1 and CDR2: MGHRA and YSYEKL. CDR3 DNA: TGCGCCAGCAGCCAAGATCCGGTCCTTCCCAACACCATATATTTT. Its protein product is CASSQDPVLPNTIYF.

V usage is TRBV5-1 and J usage is TRBJ1-1; no clear D. The CDR3 covers 15 residues. In germline, CDR1 is SGHRS, CDR2 YFSETQ. Trimming took 0 bases from V and 0 from J, leaving 9 bases between them. CDR3 loop: CASSLASGMNTEAFF. The DNA of the CDR3 is TGCGCCAGCAGCTTGGCCTCAGGCATGAACACTGAAGCTTTCTTT.

This clone was seen only once. This chain links TRBV6-5 with TRBJ1-1; tentatively, D is TRBD1 (5 bases). Germline lookup yields CDR1 MNHEY and CDR2 SVGAGI. The CDR3 has 15 residues. Trimming removed 6 bases at V and 10 bases at J, with 24 bases between. The CDR3 sequence: CASSLSRALMRGAFF. The CDR3 coding sequence is TGTGCCAGCAGCTTATCCCGGGCCCTAATGAGGGGAGCTTTCTTT.

As for this clone: A junction end diverges from the germline sequence, so it may reflect a read error. The same CDR3 is also encoded by other DNA sequences in this sample. This chain joins TRBV28 and TRBJ1-2, with D possibly matching TRBD1 (6 bases). The germline CDR1 and CDR2 sequences are MDHEN and SYDVKM. CDR3 length equals 11 residues. CDR3 region: CASSLGQRVSF. In DNA form, the CDR3 reads TGTGCCAGCAGTCTCGGACAGCGGGTCTCCTTC.

Points on this clone: One end of the junction is discordant with germline, which a read error may explain. The rearrangement joins TRBV6-5 to TRBJ2-1; D is possibly TRBD2 (5 bases). Per germline, CDR1 MNHEY and CDR2 SVGAGI. The CDR3 sequence is 14 residues long. The chain's CDR3 is CASSDSGRGNEQFF. CDR3 nucleotide sequence: TGTGCCAGCAGTGACTCCGGACGGGGAAATGAGCAGTTCTTC.

The chain combines TRBV12-5 with TRBJ1-5; weak D call: TRBD1 (5 bases). V was shortened by 4 bases and J by 0 bases, with 13 bases between the two germline ends. The CDR3 runs to 16 residues. The germline V gene has CDR1 LGHNT and CDR2 FRNRAP. The CDR3 DNA reads as TGTGCTAGTGGTTCAGGGACGGATTATAGCAATCAGCCCCAGCATTTT. Translating it yields CASGSGTDYSNQPQHF.

Only one count was recorded for this clone. The chain is built from TRBV18 and TRBJ1-1, with D perhaps matching TRBD1 (5 bases). The CDR3 sequence is 12 residues long. V was pared by 8 bases and J by 3 bases, with 10 bases between. The germline V gene has CDR1 KGHSH and CDR2 LQKENI. The CDR3 DNA follows: TGTGCCAGCGTCCGAGGGGACACTGAAGCTTTCTTT. Translating it yields CASVRGDTEAFF.

The chain is built from TRBV5-6 and TRBJ2-7; tentatively, D is TRBD2 (5 bases). The CDR3 is 11 amino acids. CDR1 is SGHDT, CDR2 YYEEEE, per germline. Trimming stripped 3 bases from V and 4 bases from J, with 5 bases between. The CDR3 spells CASSSGYEQYF. As DNA, the CDR3 is TGTGCCAGCAGCTCGGGATACGAGCAGTACTTC.

The chain couples TRBV4-3 to TRBJ1-2; D possibly corresponds to TRBD1 (6 bases). Trimming shortened V by 4 bases and J by 5 bases, and 20 bases separated the two germline ends. Germline assignment: CDR1 LGHNA and CDR2 YSLEER. The length of the CDR3 is 16 residues. The CDR3 loop is CASSRKQGYFPYGYTF. DNA of the CDR3: TGCGCCAGCAGCCGGAAACAGGGCTATTTCCCTTATGGCTACACCTTC.

The chain employs TRBV6-1 and TRBJ2-5; D might be TRBD2 (5 bases). The tail of the sequence fits TRBJ2-7 better, so the J call may be wrong. Germline assignment: CDR1 MNHNS and CDR2 SASEGT. The CDR3 covers 14 residues. The chain's CDR3 is CASGLGPGSYEQYF. The CDR3 coding sequence is TGTGCCAGCGGACTCGGCCCAGGATCCTACGAGCAGTACTTC.

CDR3 amino acids: CASSRQKGLNEQFF. DNA of the CDR3: TGTGCCAGCAGCCGACAGAAGGGCCTCAATGAGCAGTTCTTC. The J gene is TRBJ2-1, the V gene TRBV7-2; TRBD1 is a possible D gene (5 bases). There are 14 residues in the CDR3. Germline-derived CDR1 and CDR2 are SGHTA and FQGNSA. V was trimmed by 5 bases and J by 6 bases, leaving 14 bases between them. Looking up the rest from reference TRBV7-2 and TRBJ2-1 gives the full variable domain: GAGVSQSPSNKVTEKGKDVELRCDPISGHTALYWYRQSLGQGLEFLIYFQGNSAPDKSGLPSDRFSAERTGGSVSTLTIQRTQQEDSAVYLCASSRQKGLNEQFFGPGTRLTVL.